This TCR beta chain is drawn from a study of OX40 agonist ivuxolimab in advanced cancers. The wider study: Every patient in dose escalation had hepatocellular carcinoma, melanoma, renal cell or head and neck cancer.

Sequencing used immunoSEQ multiplex PCR; TCRdb keeps in-frame clones, though not all of them. The sample has fewer than 90,000 clones; 93% are singletons. General observations from the study: CD4+ and CD8+ blood T cells expanded clonally by week 6 at 0.1 to 3.0 mg/kg.

The CDR3 extends over 14 amino acids. With 5 bases clipped from V and 4 bases from J, the junction kept 6 bases outside the gene matches. Per the germline V gene, CDR1 is LNHDA and CDR2 is SQIVND (reference sequence). In the case of this clone: The antigen remains unidentified.

The V and J genes are TRBV19 and TRBJ1-2, with 8 bases that match TRBD1. The sequencing here drew on CD4+ or CD8+ T cells sorted from blood, taken in a trial of the OX40 agonist ivuxolimab. The sequence came from an adult with an advanced solid tumor such as melanoma, head and neck, liver or kidney cancer. This CDR3 reads CASSPGTGRYGYTF. Here the CDR3 DNA reads TGTGCCAGTAGTCCCGGGACAGGACGCTATGGCTACACCTTC. Complete variable domain (other parts from reference TRBV19 and TRBJ1-2): DGGITQSPKYLFRKEGQNVTLSCEQNLNHDAMYWYRQDPGQGLRLIYYSQIVNDFQKGDIAEGYSVSREKKESFPLTVTSAQKNPTAFYLCASSPGTGRYGYTFGSGTRLTVV.